The 20 T cell receptor beta chains listed next were all sequenced from one sample in a study of shared clonotypes between healthy human individuals. Clones were sequenced by immunoSEQ multiplex PCR, and TCRdb holds only the in-frame ones, with some missing. Among 2 million to 3 million clones, 93% were seen once, and the ten largest hold 0.36%. The specimen sequenced was naive CD4+ T cells from PBMCs. Subset meaning: CD45RA+ positively selected. These receptors came from a man in his late teens or twenties in good health. Some clones in this sample may be carry-over from other donors' samples.

The V call is TRBV7-6, the J call TRBJ2-3; 8 bases agree with TRBD2. The CDR3 totals 16 residues. Germline loops: CDR1 SGHVS, CDR2 FNYEAQ. The V segment lost 5 bases and the J segment 6 bases; nucleotides outside the gene matches: 13. The CDR3 sequence: CASSPPGLVVADTQYF. The CDR3 bases are TGTGCCAGCAGCCCCCCGGGACTAGTGGTCGCTGATACGCAGTATTTT.

The CDR3 protein is CASSQETPPEPRPEQYF. The CDR3 nucleotides are TGCGCCAGCAGCCAAGAAACCCCCCCCGAGCCCCGACCCGAGCAGTACTTC. This chain joins TRBV4-1 and TRBJ2-7; D remains ambiguous. The germline V and J ends were trimmed by 0 bases and 6 bases, with 21 bases remaining between them. The CDR3 length is 17 residues. Germline V gene sequence: CDR1 MGHRA, CDR2 YSYEKL.

The chain employs TRBV2 and TRBJ1-6; D unclear. The CDR3 loop spans 15 amino acids. Trimming stripped 6 bases from V and 10 bases from J, with 19 bases between. Germline values: CDR1 SNHLY, CDR2 FYNNEI. This CDR3 reads CASRVGSTERSPLHF. CDR3 coding DNA: TGTGCCAGCAGAGTTGGGTCAACTGAACGGTCACCCCTCCACTTT.

This chain joins TRBV15 and TRBJ2-2, with D tentatively TRBD1 or TRBD2 (5 bases each). The length of the CDR3 is 15 residues. From germline, CDR1 is LNHNV and CDR2 YYDKDF (reference sequence). V lost 3 bases and J 6 bases, leaving 14 bases between the germline ends. The CDR3 DNA is TGTGCCACCAGCAGGGGGGTAGCTTCTGCCGGGGAGCTGTTTTTT. Amino acid sequence: CATSRGVASAGELFF.

Points on this clone: Other DNA variants within this sample encode the same CDR3. The chain combines TRBV27 with TRBJ1-5, with D possibly being TRBD1 (5 bases). Germline V gives CDR1 MNHEY, CDR2 SMNVEV (reference sequence). V lost 2 bases to trimming and J lost 5 bases, with 7 bases between them. The length of the CDR3 is 13 residues. CDR3 protein: CASSLGGYQPQHF. The CDR3 DNA sequence: TGTGCCAGCAGTTTAGGGGGATATCAGCCCCAGCATTTT.

The chain combines TRBV6-5 with TRBJ2-1; 10 positions agree with TRBD2. The CDR3 contains 14 residues. Germline V gene data show CDR1 as MNHEY and CDR2 as SVGAGI. Trimming removed 7 bases from V and 8 bases from J; junction bases left unmatched: 8. The CDR3 coding sequence is TGTGCCAGCAAGGCAGCGGGAGGGCCGGATGAGCAGTTCTTC. Protein sequence: CASKAAGGPDEQFF.

V is TRBV5-1 and J is TRBJ2-3; 12 nucleotides match TRBD2. The germline CDR1 and CDR2 sequences are SGHRS and YFSETQ. The CDR3 is 17 residues long. The trim removed 4 bases at V and 0 bases at J, leaving 6 bases unmatched. DNA for the CDR3: TGCGCCAGCAGCAGCGGGACTAGCGGGCCTAGCACAGATACGCAGTATTTT. It encodes CASSSGTSGPSTDTQYF.

This sequence joins TRBV6-1 and TRBJ1-1; the D gene is possibly TRBD1 (6 bases). V was cut by 7 bases and J by 1 base, with 13 bases left in between. CDR3 length equals 14 residues. Germline V gene sequence: CDR1 MNHNS, CDR2 SASEGT. The DNA of the CDR3 is TGTGCCAGCATCCCAGGGGCCGCGAACACTGAAGCTTTCTTT. This encodes CASIPGAANTEAFF.

The rearrangement joins TRBV2 to TRBJ2-7; TRBD2 aligns across 7 bases. This CDR3 has 14 residues. With V trimmed by 6 bases and J by 0 bases, 5 bases remained unmatched. The germline V gene has CDR1 SNHLY and CDR2 FYNNEI. The CDR3: CASRASGSSYEQYF. DNA for the CDR3: TGTGCCAGCAGGGCTAGCGGATCCTCCTACGAGCAGTACTTC.

The chain carries TRBV7-2 and TRBJ1-2; no clear D gene. The CDR3 sequence is 16 residues long. Germline lookup yields CDR1 SGHTA and CDR2 FQGNSA. Trimming took 5 bases from V and 0 from J, leaving 16 bases between them. This chain's CDR3 is CASSLPPRLSNYGYTF. For the CDR3, the DNA is TGTGCCAGCAGCCTACCCCCCCGGCTCTCTAACTATGGCTACACCTTC.

Note on this clone: The sample carries other DNA sequences with the same CDR3. The rearrangement links TRBV11-2 to TRBJ2-1, with 7 nucleotides matching TRBD2. V was pared by 1 base and J by 7 bases, with 1 base of the junction left unmatched. The V gene's germline CDR1 is SGHAT and CDR2 FQNNGV. The CDR3 runs 13 residues. CDR3 residues: CASSLAGGNEQFF. The CDR3 DNA sequence: TGTGCCAGCAGCTTAGCGGGGGGAAATGAGCAGTTCTTC.

This rearrangement joins TRBV9 to TRBJ1-2; D call uncertain. The CDR3 has 14 residues. Per the germline V gene, CDR1 is SGDLS and CDR2 is YYNGEE. The V end was cut by 1 base, the J end by 8 bases, with 15 bases between. The CDR3 DNA follows: TGTGCCAGCAGCGTACGGGGAATGGAGAGAGGCTACACCTTC. It codes for CASSVRGMERGYTF.

The chain links TRBV27 to TRBJ2-5; D might be TRBD1 (5 bases). V shed 6 bases and J shed 3 bases, with 20 bases lying between them. The CDR3 sequence is 16 residues long. Germline V gene sequence: CDR1 MNHEY, CDR2 SMNVEV (reference sequence). The CDR3 protein is CASRLRAGWVEETQYF. CDR3 DNA: TGTGCCAGCAGATTAAGGGCAGGGTGGGTGGAAGAGACCCAGTACTTC.

This rearrangement joins TRBV7-8 to TRBJ2-3; TRBD2 aligns across 7 bases. Germline-derived CDR1 and CDR2 are SGHVS and FQNEAQ. The CDR3 loop spans 15 amino acids. The trim removed 9 bases at V and 5 bases at J, leaving 14 bases unmatched. For the CDR3, the DNA is TGTGCCAGTACCCGGACTAGTTCATTTGGAGATACGCAGTATTTT. Translation gives CASTRTSSFGDTQYF.

Comment on this clone: Other DNA variants within this sample encode the same CDR3. This chain links TRBV30 with TRBJ1-3; D is perhaps TRBD1 (6 bases). This CDR3 is 14 amino acids long. Trimming took 0 bases from V and 2 from J, leaving 8 bases between them. CDR1 is GTSNPN, CDR2 SVGIG, per germline (reference sequence). In DNA, the CDR3 is TGTGCCTGGAGTGTGGGGGGGCCTGGAAACACCATATATTTT. It encodes CAWSVGGPGNTIYF.

The rearrangement joins TRBV29-1 to TRBJ1-2; TRBD1 is a possible D gene (6 bases). The germline V and J ends were trimmed by 4 bases and 2 bases, with 20 bases remaining between them. The length of the CDR3 is 16 residues. Germline lookup yields CDR1 SQVTM and CDR2 ANQGSEA. CDR3 in amino acids: CSVAPIGQSRNYGYTF. The CDR3 nucleotides are TGCAGCGTTGCCCCCATCGGACAGTCAAGAAACTATGGCTACACCTTC.

This clone was observed once. The rearrangement links TRBV5-4 to TRBJ2-7; TRBD2 matches 9 bases. The CDR3 extends over 15 amino acids. Germline V gene lookup returns CDR1 SGHNT and CDR2 YYREEE (reference sequence). V shed 4 bases, J shed 0 bases, and the junction held 5 bases outside the gene matches. In DNA, the CDR3 is TGTGCCAGCAGCCGAGCGGGGGGCCCCTCCTACGAGCAGTACTTC. Residues: CASSRAGGPSYEQYF.

The table lists this clone with a few counts. The gene calls are TRBV7-2 and TRBJ1-1; no clear D gene. The CDR3 has 13 residues. V was trimmed by 3 bases and J by 3 bases, leaving 8 bases between them. Looked up from germline, CDR1 is SGHTA and CDR2 is FQGNSA. The CDR3 DNA reads TGTGCCAGCAGCTTCACTCTCGACACTGAAGCTTTCTTT. Translated: CASSFTLDTEAFF.

The chain carries TRBV7-9 and TRBJ1-2, with D possibly being TRBD1 (5 bases). Germline CDR1 is SEHNR and CDR2 is FQNEAQ (reference sequence). V lost 5 bases, J lost 5 bases, and 18 bases lay in between. The CDR3 is 15 residues long. CDR3 in DNA: TGTGCCAGCAGCGCACGGGGAGGGGTGGAGTATGGCTACACCTTC. As protein: CASSARGGVEYGYTF.

This chain connects TRBV18 to TRBJ1-1, with 8 bases lining up with TRBD1. The CDR3 runs 15 residues. CDR1 KGHSH and CDR2 LQKENI come from the germline V gene. V lost 6 bases and J lost 1; bases outside the gene matches: 7. The CDR3 nucleotides are TGTGCCAGCTCCACCGGAGGGACAGGGAACACTGAAGCTTTCTTT. It specifies CASSTGGTGNTEAFF.